Given below is one T cell receptor (beta chain) in context. Its antigen remains unidentified. This specimen belongs to a study of PD-1 blockade in classical Hodgkin lymphoma. Study observations and caveats: Why repertoires differed is undefined; disease activity or prior therapy possibly contributed. Baseline TCR diversity was reportedly lower in newly diagnosed patients than in healthy donors. It was reported as lower still in relapsed/refractory patients.

Generated by immunoSEQ multiplex PCR, the TCRdb table keeps only in-frame clones and is missing some. Altogether fewer than 40,000 clones are present, about 87% being singletons, with the ten largest covering around 1.2%. Time point specified: newly diagnosed, previously untreated cHL patient sample. The study purified CD4+ T cells from thawed PBMCs using magnetic negative selection. A comparison was provided by newly diagnosed, untreated classical Hodgkin lymphoma PBMCs. CDR3 size: 15 residues. Germline lookup yields CDR1 MNHEY and CDR2 SMNVEV (reference sequence). J lost 5 bases, V lost 6 bases, and 4 bases had no gene match.

This sequence joins TRBV27 and TRBJ2-2; 12 nucleotides agree with TRBD2. This TCR was sampled from a human donor with classical Hodgkin lymphoma. The sequenced material came from CD4+ T cells from blood. CDR3 DNA: TGTGCCAGCAGGGCCGGGACTAGCGGGACCGGGGAGCTGTTTTTT. It encodes CASRAGTSGTGELFF.